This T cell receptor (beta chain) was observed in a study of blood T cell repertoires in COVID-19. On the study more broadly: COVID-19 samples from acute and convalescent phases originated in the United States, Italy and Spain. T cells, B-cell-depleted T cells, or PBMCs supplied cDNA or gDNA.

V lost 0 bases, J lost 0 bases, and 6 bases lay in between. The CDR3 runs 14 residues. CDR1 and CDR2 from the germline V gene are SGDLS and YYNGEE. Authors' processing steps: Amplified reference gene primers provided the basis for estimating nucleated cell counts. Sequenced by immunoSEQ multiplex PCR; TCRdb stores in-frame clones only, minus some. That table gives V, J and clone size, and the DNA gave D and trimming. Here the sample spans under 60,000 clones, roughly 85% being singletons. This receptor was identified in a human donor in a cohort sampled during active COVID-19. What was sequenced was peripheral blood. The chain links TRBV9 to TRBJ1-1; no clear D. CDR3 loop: CASSVVSMNTEAFF. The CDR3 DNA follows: TGTGCCAGCAGCGTAGTATCTATGAACACTGAAGCTTTCTTT. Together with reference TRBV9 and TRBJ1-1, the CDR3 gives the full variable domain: DSGVTQTPKHLITATGQRVTLRCSPRSGDLSVYWYQQSLDQGLQFLIQYYNGEERAKGNILERFSAQQFPDLHSELNLSSLELGDSALYFCASSVVSMNTEAFFGQGTRLTVV.